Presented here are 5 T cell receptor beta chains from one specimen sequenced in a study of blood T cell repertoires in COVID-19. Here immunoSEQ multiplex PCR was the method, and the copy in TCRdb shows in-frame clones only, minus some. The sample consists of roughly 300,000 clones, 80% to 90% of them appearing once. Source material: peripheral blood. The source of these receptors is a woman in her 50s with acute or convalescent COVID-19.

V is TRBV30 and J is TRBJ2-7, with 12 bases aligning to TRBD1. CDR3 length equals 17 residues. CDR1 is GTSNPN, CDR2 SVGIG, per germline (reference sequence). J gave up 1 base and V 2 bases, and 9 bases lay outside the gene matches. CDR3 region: CAWSSVSGQGASYEQYV. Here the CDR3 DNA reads TGTGCCTGGAGTTCCGTTTCGGGACAGGGGGCTTCCTACGAGCAGTACGTC.

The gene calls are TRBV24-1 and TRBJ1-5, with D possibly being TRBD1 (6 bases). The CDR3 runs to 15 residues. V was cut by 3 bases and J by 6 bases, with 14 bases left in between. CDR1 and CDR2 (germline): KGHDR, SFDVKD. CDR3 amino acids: CATSDGQGYAQPQHF. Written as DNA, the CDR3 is TGTGCCACCAGTGATGGGCAGGGGTACGCTCAGCCCCAGCATTTT.

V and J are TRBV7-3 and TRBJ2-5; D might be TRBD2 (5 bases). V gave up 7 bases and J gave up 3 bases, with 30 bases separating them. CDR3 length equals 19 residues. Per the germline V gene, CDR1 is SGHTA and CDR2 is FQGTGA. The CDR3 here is CASTSLERLWRTGEETQYF. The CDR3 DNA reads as TGTGCCAGCACCTCTCTTGAGCGGTTGTGGCGGACCGGGGAAGAGACCCAGTACTTC.

CDR3 nucleotides: TGCGCCATCTACCGAGCCCAGTATTTT. Its translation is CAIYRAQYF. The chain recombines TRBV23-1 with TRBJ2-3; D is ambiguous. TRBV23-1 is an open reading frame whose function is uncertain. The CDR3 is 9 amino acids. The germline V and J ends were trimmed by 10 bases and 12 bases, with 11 bases remaining between them.

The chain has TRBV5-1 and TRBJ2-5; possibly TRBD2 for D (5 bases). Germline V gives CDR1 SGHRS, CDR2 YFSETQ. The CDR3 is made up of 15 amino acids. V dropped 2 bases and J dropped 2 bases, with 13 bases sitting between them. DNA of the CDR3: TGCGCCAGCAGCTTAAATACCGGGGTACAAGAGACCCAGTACTTC. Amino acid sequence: CASSLNTGVQETQYF.